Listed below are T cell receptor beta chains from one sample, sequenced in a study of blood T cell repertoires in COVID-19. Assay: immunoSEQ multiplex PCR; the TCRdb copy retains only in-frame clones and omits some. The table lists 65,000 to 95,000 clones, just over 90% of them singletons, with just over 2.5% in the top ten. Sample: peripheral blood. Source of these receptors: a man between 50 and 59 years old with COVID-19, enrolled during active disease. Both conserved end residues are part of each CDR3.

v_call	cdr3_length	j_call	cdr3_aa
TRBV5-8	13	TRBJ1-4	CASSFGDTEKLFF
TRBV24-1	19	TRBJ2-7	CATSDRTSGSPGPLYEQYF
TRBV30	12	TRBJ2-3	CAFGQGTDTQYF
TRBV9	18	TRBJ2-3	CASSAGLAGPTSTDTQYF
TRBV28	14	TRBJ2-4	CASGIDLREPIQYF
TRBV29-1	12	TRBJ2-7	CSVTGRNHEQYF
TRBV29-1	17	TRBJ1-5	CSVGQGPRSDSNQPQHF
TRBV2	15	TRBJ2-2	CASSGGGMTTGELFF
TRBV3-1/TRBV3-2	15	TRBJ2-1	CASSQDWGLAGVQFF
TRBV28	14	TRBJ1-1	CASTLGGSNTEAFF
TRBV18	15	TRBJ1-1	CASSPGEGVGAEAFF
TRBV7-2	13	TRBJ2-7	CASSLVESYEQYF
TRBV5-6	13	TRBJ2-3	CASSVDQGGTQYF
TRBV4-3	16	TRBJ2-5	CASSQGSRLAEETQYF
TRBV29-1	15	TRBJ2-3	CSVVSSGRLPDTQYF
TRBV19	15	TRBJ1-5	CASSISRAGNQPQHF
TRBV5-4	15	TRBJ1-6	CASSSGTGYNSPLHF
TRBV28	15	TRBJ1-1	CASSRIGGVNTEAFF
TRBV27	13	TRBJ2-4	CARPGTGGYIQYF
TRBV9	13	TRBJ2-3	CASKGARADTQYF
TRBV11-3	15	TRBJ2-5	CASSLDSGSQETQYF
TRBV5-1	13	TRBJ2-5	CASSRDYGETQYF
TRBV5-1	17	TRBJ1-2	CASSQKNTGTLVYGYTF
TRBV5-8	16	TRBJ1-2	CASSLTPGRNPYGYTF
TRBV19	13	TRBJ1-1	CASSIDTGVGAFF
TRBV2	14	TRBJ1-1	CASKTGTLLTEAFF
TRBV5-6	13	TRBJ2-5	CASSSGIQETQYF
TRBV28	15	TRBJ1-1	CASSSPGDANTEAFF
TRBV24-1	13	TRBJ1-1	CATRDRMGTEAFF
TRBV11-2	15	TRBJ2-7	CASSLAGQGAYEQYF
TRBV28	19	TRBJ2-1	CASTSSGLAGDYSYNEQFF
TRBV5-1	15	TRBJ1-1	CASSLEGYRDTEAFF
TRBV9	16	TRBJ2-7	CASSDQRDALPYEQYF
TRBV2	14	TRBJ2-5	CASSDTGKQETQYF
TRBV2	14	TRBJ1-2	CASSEGQGAGGYTF
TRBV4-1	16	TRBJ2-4	CASSRGLAGGKNIQYF
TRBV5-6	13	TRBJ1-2	CASSFVGREGYTF
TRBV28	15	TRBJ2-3	CASSLWTGSTDTQYF
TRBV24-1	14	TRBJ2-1	CATSDPGRSNEQFF
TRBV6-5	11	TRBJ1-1	CASQQNTEAFF